The TCR beta chain under discussion was sequenced for a study of control samples from healthy donors and cancer patients. The table came from immunoSEQ multiplex PCR; TCRdb's copy has only in-frame clones and leaves some out. The sample yields around 79,000 clones, 93% seen once. The CDR3 sequence is 11 residues long. The germline CDR1 and CDR2 sequences are SGDLS and YYNGEE. V lost 7 bases to trimming and J lost 5 bases, with 6 bases between them. The sample taken for sequencing was PBMCs. The chain joins TRBV9 to TRBJ2-2; D remains unclear. This TCR was sampled from a woman aged 40 to 49 with lung cancer. CDR3 sequence: CASDSTGELFF. The CDR3 DNA is TGTGCCAGCGATTCAACCGGGGAGCTGTTTTTT.